This T cell receptor (beta chain) was profiled in a study of T cell responses to AZD1222 COVID-19 vaccine. Study observations and caveats: Donors were mostly white British, more females; clonal diversity possibly underestimated.

In the case of this clone: The antigen is unknown.

The repertoire was sequenced with immunoSEQ multiplex PCR; TCRdb's copy has only in-frame clones and lacks some. Of roughly 160,000 clones in the sample, about nine tenths were seen once. The CDR3 totals 14 residues. Trimming left V 2 bases short and J 3 bases short, with 12 bases between. The germline gives CDR1 SGHRS, CDR2 YFSETQ. This chain links TRBV5-1 with TRBJ2-7; D unresolved. This clonotype originated in an adult in good health. Source: peripheral blood, taken on day 0 of AZD1222 vaccination. Here the CDR3 reads CASSFENSYYEQYF. The CDR3 DNA reads TGCGCCAGCAGCTTTGAGAACAGCTACTACGAGCAGTACTTC.